The rows below give T cell receptor beta chains drawn from one sample of a study of CXCR3-negative and CXCR3-positive naive CD8 T cells. TCRdb re-called the 5' RACE reads and shows each CDR3 protein once, DNA omitted. This table lists 65,000 to 75,000 distinct CDR3 sequences. The material sequenced was naive CXCR3+ CD8+ T cells from blood. Receptors were obtained from a human donor in good health. Some clones in this sample may be carry-over from other donors' samples. Each CDR3 is given with its conserved first and last residue. Each record gives: J gene, V gene, CDR3 protein.

>TRBJ2-3|TRBV7-3
CASSLPAGGSDTQYF
>TRBJ2-7|TRBV20-1
CSARDRDPRQGFYEQYF
>TRBJ2-6|TRBV7-9
CASSSVQSSGANVLTF
>TRBJ2-7|TRBV28
CASSLFVESYEQYF
>TRBJ1-5|TRBV6-2/TRBV6-3
CASSYLRTGTAQQPQHF
>TRBJ1-5|TRBV7-2
CASSLGWNRDQPQHF
>TRBJ2-1|TRBV28
CASSLEGLGNEQFF
>TRBJ2-5|TRBV3-1
CASSQDFSREGETQYF
>TRBJ2-1|TRBV7-9
CASSLSSSYNEQFF
>TRBJ2-7|TRBV21-1
CASRRSGDRTRFEQYF
>TRBJ2-3|TRBV5-5
CASSLSTGEDTQYF
>TRBJ1-1|TRBV29-1
CSVEGYATEAFF
>TRBJ2-5|TRBV7-6
CASSAGLAGGGETQYF
>TRBJ1-1|TRBV10-3
CAIVSGRAEAFF
>TRBJ2-5|TRBV12-5
CASGLVATAFTTIIQETQYF
>TRBJ2-7|TRBV4-1
CASSQQAGTGEYEQYF
>TRBJ2-3|TRBV7-9
CASSASRTVDTDMQYF
>TRBJ2-1|TRBV6-5
CASSYRGLSYYNEQFF
>TRBJ2-3|TRBV7-7
CASSETSGGLADTQYF
>TRBJ2-1|TRBV4-1
CASSQAGGNEQFF
>TRBJ2-7|TRBV29-1
CSVVSGNDEQYF
>TRBJ2-7|TRBV6-5
CASSYSMEEQYF
>TRBJ2-1|TRBV27
CASSRSGGAYEQFF
>TRBJ2-2|TRBV7-2
CASSETGHLGTGELFF
>TRBJ2-1|TRBV20-1
CSAAGTSGPQSSYNEQFF
>TRBJ2-1|TRBV20-1
CSAPRGQGSSYNEQFF
>TRBJ2-1|TRBV10-1
CASSESWRGKPNEQFF
>TRBJ1-1|TRBV4-3
CASSQDRQGAGRTEAFF
>TRBJ2-4|TRBV7-8
CASSGPKLAYKNIQYF
>TRBJ2-5|TRBV6-2/TRBV6-3
CASSYAETQYF
>TRBJ2-2|TRBV28
CASSYRGPNTGELFF
>TRBJ2-3|TRBV28
CASSSARPGTPLTDTQYF
>TRBJ2-3|TRBV28
CASSGGSADTQYF
>TRBJ2-1|TRBV7-3
CASSPMGGGYNNEQFF
>TRBJ1-2|TRBV9
CASSGTTGGYGYTF
>TRBJ2-1|TRBV5-6
CASSFYTEEQFF
>TRBJ2-5|TRBV20-1
CSARDEKGAGVFGETQYF
>TRBJ2-1|TRBV20-1
CSPSGGHNEQFF
>TRBJ2-7|TRBV20-1
CSARTGTDDSEQYF
>TRBJ2-6|TRBV27
CASRDSYSGANVLTF
>TRBJ2-5|TRBV18
CAIPTGQQQETQYF
>TRBJ2-1|TRBV6-5
CASSYPGGGYSEQFF
>TRBJ2-5|TRBV21-1
CASPTAGGYQETQYF
>TRBJ2-7|TRBV7-2
CASSLGLGPSYEQYF
>TRBJ2-7|TRBV6-2/TRBV6-3
CAARVEGGYEQYF
>TRBJ2-3|TRBV5-1
CASSALSGSTDTQYF
>TRBJ2-1|TRBV27
CASVDRGPYNEQFF
>TRBJ2-7|TRBV7-9
CASSPPGEAYEQYF
>TRBJ2-1|TRBV29-1
CSVEDRQGAYEQFF
>TRBJ2-1|TRBV10-3
CAISSWPLNRDSNNEQFF
>TRBJ2-7|TRBV4-2
CTTGTGISYEQYF